The rows below give T cell receptor beta chains drawn from one sample of a study of identifying expanded T cells in peripheral blood. TCRdb's table, derived via immunoSEQ multiplex PCR, lists solely in-frame clones and lacks some. This sample has approximately 110,000 clones, with about 88% found just once. Sequencing used blood. These receptors were collected from a person aged 18-69 years in good health. Both conserved end residues are trimmed from each CDR3. Not every row has a clone size; where given, it reads once, few, many or a size class.

clone size,CDR3 length,V gene,CDR3 protein
few,12,TRBV19,ASSIDSGRYEQY
few,13,TRBV7-9,ASSPRQGVSEKLF
.,13,TRBV2,ASSDIQGGGNEQF
.,15,TRBV7-2,ASSLAQVRQGGEKLF
.,13,TRBV11-1,ASHAGDRGTDTQY
.,12,TRBV28,ASSRQGARETQY
.,12,TRBV6-6,ASSYSVRGGGGY
.,12,TRBV15,ATSRGGKQETQY
.,9,TRBV15,ATSRSNTIY
.,14,TRBV7-9,ASSFVDRGLDEKLF
.,13,TRBV5-6,ASSFLQGAQHGYT
.,13,TRBV5-1,ASRWTHQANYGYT
.,9,TRBV6-4,ASRNNCEQY
.,10,TRBV6-5,ASRRTGNGYT
.,14,TRBV10-3,AISDFDRGSNTEAF
few,12,TRBV10-3,AISTGQEDQPQH
.,13,TRBV5-1,ASSLETRGTYEQY
.,9,TRBV18,ASSPQETQY
.,12,TRBV7-2,ASSPVRTVYEQY
.,15,TRBV2,ASSLWDREGGTDTQY
.,14,TRBV27,ASSLKPFSLTGELF
.,10,TRBV29-1,SARTGGETQY
.,12,TRBV2,ASRRLLLTDTQY
.,14,TRBV4-2,ASSQLTSGGSDTQY
once,13,TRBV9,ASSVDYRGDDEQY
.,12,TRBV19,ASSTEPKNSPLH
.,13,TRBV10-3,AIMVGASGNTEAF
.,13,TRBV6-6,ASSPARDRGIGYT
few,12,TRBV4-2,ASSQDFWVTEAF
.,12,TRBV18,ASSPDAFNQPQH
.,13,TRBV7-8,ASSPTGTGTYEQY
.,14,TRBV5-5,ASSGGQSSYNSPLH
.,13,TRBV5-1,ASSLGRQTTDTQY
once,11,TRBV6-1,ASSEALHYEQY
.,13,TRBV6-1,ASRAGQMNQETQY
once,12,TRBV28,ASSSSGSTDTQY
once,14,TRBV9,ASSAPTGGHTGELF
.,11,TRBV6-5,ASTDRGGMAQY
.,13,TRBV7-9,ASSSDRGSADTQY
.,12,TRBV29-1,SFHYDRGDTEAF
.,12,TRBV5-8,ASSPGSWGEKLF
once,13,TRBV7-2,ASSLVFHGYSPLH
once,14,TRBV6-4,ASSRSWGRPITEAF
.,15,TRBV15,ATSRGLGTSSYNEQF
once,11,TRBV5-1,ASSFSSGETQY
.,14,TRBV10-3,AISLGGQISGNTIY
.,12,TRBV28,AIKGWDLTYEQY
.,11,TRBV7-9,ASSPSGHYGYT
.,14,TRBV19,ASSFRRTGYYQPQH
.,13,TRBV27,ASSSKTGPNQPQH
.,9,TRBV2,ASSGGNGYT